This T cell receptor (beta chain) was sequenced in a study of blood T cell repertoires in COVID-19. Study at large: T cells, B-cell-depleted T cells, or PBMCs provided the cDNA or gDNA that served as material.

Under the authors' procedure: Researchers report that nucleated cell counts were estimated from reference gene primer amplification. Profiling relied on immunoSEQ multiplex PCR, and the TCRdb table lists in-frame clones only, not all of them. D and trimming come from the DNA, and the V and J calls and clone size come from that table. Among approximately 170,000 clones listed, roughly 86% were seen once. The specimen sequenced was peripheral blood. This TCR was sampled from a man aged 65-85 years with acute or convalescent COVID-19.

The CDR3 here is CATSRHPLGSGSPLEQYF. DNA of the CDR3: TGTGCCACCAGCAGACACCCGTTGGGTAGCGGGAGTCCCCTCGAGCAGTACTTC. This chain connects TRBV15 to TRBJ2-7; 9 nucleotides align to TRBD2. With 2 bases clipped from V and 6 bases from J, the junction kept 17 bases outside the gene matches. Germline-derived CDR1 and CDR2 are LNHNV and YYDKDF (reference sequence). This CDR3 is built from 18 residues.